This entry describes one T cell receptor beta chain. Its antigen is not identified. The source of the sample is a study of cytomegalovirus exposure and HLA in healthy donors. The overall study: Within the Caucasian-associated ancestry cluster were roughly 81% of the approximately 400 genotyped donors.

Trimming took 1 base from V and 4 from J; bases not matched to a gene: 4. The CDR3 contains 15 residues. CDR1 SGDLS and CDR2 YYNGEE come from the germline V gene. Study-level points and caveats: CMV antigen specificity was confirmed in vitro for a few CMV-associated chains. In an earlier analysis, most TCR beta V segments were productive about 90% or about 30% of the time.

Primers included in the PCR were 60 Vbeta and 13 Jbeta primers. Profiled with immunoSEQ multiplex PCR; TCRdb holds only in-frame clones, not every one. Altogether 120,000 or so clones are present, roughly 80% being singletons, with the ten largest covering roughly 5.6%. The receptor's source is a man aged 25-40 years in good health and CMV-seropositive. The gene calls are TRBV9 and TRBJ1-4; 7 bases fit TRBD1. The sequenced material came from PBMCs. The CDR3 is CASSVQGVNNEKLFF. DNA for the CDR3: TGTGCCAGCAGCGTACAGGGGGTGAATAATGAAAAACTGTTTTTT.